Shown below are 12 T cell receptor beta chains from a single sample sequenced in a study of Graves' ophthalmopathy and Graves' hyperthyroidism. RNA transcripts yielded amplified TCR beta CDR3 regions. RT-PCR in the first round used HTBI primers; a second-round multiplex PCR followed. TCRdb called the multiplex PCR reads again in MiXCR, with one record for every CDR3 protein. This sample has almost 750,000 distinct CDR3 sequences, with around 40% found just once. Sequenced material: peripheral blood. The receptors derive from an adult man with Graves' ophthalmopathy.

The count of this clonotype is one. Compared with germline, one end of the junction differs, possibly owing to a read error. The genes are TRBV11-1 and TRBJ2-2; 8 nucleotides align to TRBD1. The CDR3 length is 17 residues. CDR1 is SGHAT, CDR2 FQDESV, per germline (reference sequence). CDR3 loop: CASSLVPGGSDTGELFF. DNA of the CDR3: TGTGCCAGTAGCTTGGTTCCAGGGGGCTCGGACACCGGGGAGCTGTTTTTT.

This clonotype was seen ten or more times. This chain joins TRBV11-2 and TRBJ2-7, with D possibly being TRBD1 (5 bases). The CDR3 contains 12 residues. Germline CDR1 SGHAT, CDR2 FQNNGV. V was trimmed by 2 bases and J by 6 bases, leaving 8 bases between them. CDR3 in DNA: TGTGCCAGCAGCTTAATTGGGGCCGAGCAGTACTTC. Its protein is CASSLIGAEQYF.

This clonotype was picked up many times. The DNA of the CDR3 is TGTGCCAGCAGTGAACAGGGATCCTACGAGCAGTACTTC. Translated: CASSEQGSYEQYF. V is TRBV25-1 and J is TRBJ2-7, with D perhaps matching TRBD1 (5 bases). The CDR3 spans 13 residues. Trimming removed 2 bases from V and 1 base from J, with 6 bases in between. Germline V gene sequence: CDR1 MGHDK, CDR2 SYGVNS.

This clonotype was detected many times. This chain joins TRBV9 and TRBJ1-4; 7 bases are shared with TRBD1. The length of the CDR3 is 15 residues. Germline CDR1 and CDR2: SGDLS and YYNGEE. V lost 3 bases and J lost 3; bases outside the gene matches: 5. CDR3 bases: TGTGCCAGCAGCGGATCGGGACAGCCTAATGAAAAACTGTTTTTT. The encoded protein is CASSGSGQPNEKLFF.

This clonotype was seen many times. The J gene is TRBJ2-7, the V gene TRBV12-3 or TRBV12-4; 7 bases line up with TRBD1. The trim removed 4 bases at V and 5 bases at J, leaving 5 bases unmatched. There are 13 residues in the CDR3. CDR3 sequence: CASSSDRAHEQYF. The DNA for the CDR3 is TGTGCCAGCAGTTCAGACAGGGCCCACGAGCAGTACTTC.

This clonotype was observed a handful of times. CDR3 in amino acids: CASSPREFDGYTF. CDR3 nucleotides: TGTGCCAGCAGCCCCAGGGAGTTTGATGGCTACACCTTC. The rearrangement uses TRBV9 and TRBJ1-2; the D gene is possibly TRBD1 (5 bases). The germline V gene has CDR1 SGDLS and CDR2 YYNGEE. The CDR3 contains 13 residues. Trimming cost V 4 bases and J 6 bases, with 13 bases left between them.

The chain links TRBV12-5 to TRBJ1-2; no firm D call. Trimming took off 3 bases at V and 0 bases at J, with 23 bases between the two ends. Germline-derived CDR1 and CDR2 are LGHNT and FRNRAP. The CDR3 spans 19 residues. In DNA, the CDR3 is TGTGCTAGTGGTTTCACCCTTGACAACGCTCCAAGCTCTAACTATGGCTACACCTTC. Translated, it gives CASGFTLDNAPSSNYGYTF.

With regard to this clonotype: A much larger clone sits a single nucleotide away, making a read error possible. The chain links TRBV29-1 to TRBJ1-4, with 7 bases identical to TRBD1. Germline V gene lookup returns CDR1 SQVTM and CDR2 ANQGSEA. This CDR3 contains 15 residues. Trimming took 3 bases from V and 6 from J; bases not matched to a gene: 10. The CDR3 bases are TGCAGCGTTGAGAGTTTGGCAGGGGGGGATGAAAAACTGTTTTTT. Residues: CSVESLAGGDEKLFF.

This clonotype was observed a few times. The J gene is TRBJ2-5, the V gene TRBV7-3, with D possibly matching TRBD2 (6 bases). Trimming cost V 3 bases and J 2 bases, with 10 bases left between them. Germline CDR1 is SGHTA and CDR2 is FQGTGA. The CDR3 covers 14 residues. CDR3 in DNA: TGTGCCAGCAGCTTCGGGGGAGAGCAAGAGACCCAGTACTTC. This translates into CASSFGGEQETQYF.

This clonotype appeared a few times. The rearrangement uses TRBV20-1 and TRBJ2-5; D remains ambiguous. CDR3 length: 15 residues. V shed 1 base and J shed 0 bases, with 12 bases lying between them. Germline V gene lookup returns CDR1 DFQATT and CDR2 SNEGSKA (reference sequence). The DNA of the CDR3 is TGCAGTGCTAGAGGTTTGGTGGCGGACCAAGAGACCCAGTACTTC. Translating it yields CSARGLVADQETQYF.

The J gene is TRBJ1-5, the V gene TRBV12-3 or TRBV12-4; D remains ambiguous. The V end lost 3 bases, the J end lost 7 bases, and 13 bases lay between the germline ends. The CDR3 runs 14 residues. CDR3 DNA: TGTGCCAGCAGTTTCGTTAGGGTTGGCCAGCCCCAGCATTTT. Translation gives CASSFVRVGQPQHF.

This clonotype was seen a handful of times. The CDR3 nucleotides read TGTGCCAGCAGCGGCAGGAGGGCACCGGAGGCCTACGAGCAGTACTTC. It specifies CASSGRRAPEAYEQYF. The chain has TRBV9 and TRBJ2-7, with D perhaps TRBD2 (6 bases). V was cut by 3 bases and J by 2 bases, with 18 bases left in between. The CDR3 sequence is 16 residues long. Germline V gene data show CDR1 as SGDLS and CDR2 as YYNGEE.